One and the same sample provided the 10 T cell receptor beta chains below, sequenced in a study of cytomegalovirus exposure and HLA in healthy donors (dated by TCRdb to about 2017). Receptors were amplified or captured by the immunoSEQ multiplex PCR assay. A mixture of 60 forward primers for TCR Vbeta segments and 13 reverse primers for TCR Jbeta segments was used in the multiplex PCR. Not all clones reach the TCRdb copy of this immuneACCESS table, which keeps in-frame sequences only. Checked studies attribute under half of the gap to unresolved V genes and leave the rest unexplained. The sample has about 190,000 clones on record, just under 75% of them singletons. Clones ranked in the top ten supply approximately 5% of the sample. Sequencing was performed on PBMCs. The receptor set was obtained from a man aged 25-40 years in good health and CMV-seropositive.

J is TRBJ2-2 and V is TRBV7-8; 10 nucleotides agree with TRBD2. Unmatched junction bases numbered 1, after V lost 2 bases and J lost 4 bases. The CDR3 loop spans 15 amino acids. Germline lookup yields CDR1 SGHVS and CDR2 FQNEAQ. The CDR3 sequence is CASSLSGGATGELFF. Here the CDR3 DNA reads TGTGCCAGCAGCTTAAGCGGGGGGGCCACCGGGGAGCTGTTTTTT.

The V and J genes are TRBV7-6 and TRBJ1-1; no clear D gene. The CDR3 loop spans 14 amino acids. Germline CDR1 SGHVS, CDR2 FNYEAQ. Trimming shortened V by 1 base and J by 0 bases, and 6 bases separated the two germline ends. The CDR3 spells CASSLEAVNTEAFF. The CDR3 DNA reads TGTGCCAGCAGCTTAGAAGCGGTGAACACTGAAGCTTTCTTT.

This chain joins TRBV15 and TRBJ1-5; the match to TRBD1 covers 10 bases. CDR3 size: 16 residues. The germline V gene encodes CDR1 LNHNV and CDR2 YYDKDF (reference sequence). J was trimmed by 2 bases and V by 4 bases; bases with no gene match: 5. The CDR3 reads CATSTRTGGGNQPQHF. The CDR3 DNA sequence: TGTGCCACCAGCACCCGGACAGGGGGAGGCAATCAGCCCCAGCATTTT.

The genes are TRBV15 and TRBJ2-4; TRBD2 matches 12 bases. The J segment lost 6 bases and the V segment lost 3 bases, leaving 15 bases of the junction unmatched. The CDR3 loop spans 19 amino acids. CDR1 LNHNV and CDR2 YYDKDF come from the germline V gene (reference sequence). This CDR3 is CATSRDLTSGSPYLNIQYF. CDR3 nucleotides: TGTGCCACCAGCAGGGATCTGACTAGCGGGAGCCCTTATCTAAACATTCAGTACTTC.

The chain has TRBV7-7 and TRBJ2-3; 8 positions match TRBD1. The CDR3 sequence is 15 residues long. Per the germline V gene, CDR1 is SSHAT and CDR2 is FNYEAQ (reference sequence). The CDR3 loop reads CASSSGGSRTDTQYF. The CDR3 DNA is TGTGCTAGCTCCTCAGGGGGCTCGAGGACAGATACGCAGTATTTT.

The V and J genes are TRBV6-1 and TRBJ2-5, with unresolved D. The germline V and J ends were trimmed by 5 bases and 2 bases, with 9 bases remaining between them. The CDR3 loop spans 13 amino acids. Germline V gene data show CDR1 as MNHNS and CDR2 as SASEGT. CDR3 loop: CASSPTGQETQYF. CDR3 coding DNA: TGTGCCAGCAGTCCGACTGGACAAGAGACCCAGTACTTC.

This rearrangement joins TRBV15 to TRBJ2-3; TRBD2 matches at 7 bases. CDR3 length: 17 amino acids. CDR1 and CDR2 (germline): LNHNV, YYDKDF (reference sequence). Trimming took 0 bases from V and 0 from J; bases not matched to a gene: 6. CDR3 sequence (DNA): TGTGCCACCAGCAGAGATAACCTAGCGGCTAGCACAGATACGCAGTATTTT. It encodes CATSRDNLAASTDTQYF. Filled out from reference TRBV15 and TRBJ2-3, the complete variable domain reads DAMVIQNPRYQVTQFGKPVTLSCSQTLNHNVMYWYQQKSSQAPKLLFHYYDKDFNNEADTPDNFQSRRPNTSFCFLDIRSPGLGDTAMYLCATSRDNLAASTDTQYFGPGTRLTVL.

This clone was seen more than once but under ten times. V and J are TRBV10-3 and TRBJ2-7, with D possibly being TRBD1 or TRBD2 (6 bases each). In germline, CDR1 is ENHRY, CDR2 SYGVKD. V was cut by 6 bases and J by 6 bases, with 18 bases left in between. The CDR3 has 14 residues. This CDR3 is CAIREGGQGGEQYF. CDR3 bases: TGTGCCATCAGAGAGGGGGGCCAGGGCGGCGAGCAGTACTTC.

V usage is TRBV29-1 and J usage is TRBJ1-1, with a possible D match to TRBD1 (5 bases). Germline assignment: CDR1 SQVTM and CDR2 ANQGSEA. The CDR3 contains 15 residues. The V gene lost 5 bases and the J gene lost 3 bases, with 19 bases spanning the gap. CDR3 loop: CSVRVGLEADTEAFF. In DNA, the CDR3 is TGCAGCGTTAGAGTGGGGCTAGAGGCGGACACTGAAGCTTTCTTT.

The CDR3 DNA sequence: TGTGCCAGCAGTCCGGGACAGGGGGCGGTCACTGAAGCTTTCTTT. Its protein product is CASSPGQGAVTEAFF. The chain joins TRBV27 to TRBJ1-1; 12 bases are shared with TRBD1. Losses at the gene ends were 5 bases for V and 4 bases for J; bases not matched to a gene: 5. The CDR3 is 15 amino acids. The germline CDR1 and CDR2 sequences are MNHEY and SMNVEV (reference sequence).